The 27 T cell receptor beta chains below were found in one sample sequenced in a study of early T cells in non-severe SARS-CoV-2 infection (dated by TCRdb to the early 2020s). Receptor amplification or capture employed 5' RACE. Sequencing was performed on a NextSeq 500. TCRdb ran its own pipeline on the public reads, namely fastp trimming at Q25 and MiXCR clone calling, and kept in-frame beta chains. Rows are combined by CDR3 protein, so each entry shows the most common genes and DNA. This sample holds around 84,000 distinct CDR3 sequences; about 10% were observed only once. 8% of the sample is in the top ten clones. The material sequenced was whole blood, taken at baseline. Source of these receptors: an adult who was a healthcare worker with PCR-confirmed SARS-CoV-2 infection or an uninfected control (not recorded which).

The table lists this clonotype with a few counts. The genes are TRBV27 and TRBJ2-1; TRBD2 aligns across 14 bases. Trimming took 6 bases from V and 8 from J; bases not matched to a gene: 6. CDR1 MNHEY and CDR2 SMNVEV come from the germline V gene (reference sequence). The CDR3 is 15 amino acids. CDR3 sequence: CASSSGLAGVHEQFF. The CDR3 DNA reads TGTGCCAGCAGCTCGGGACTAGCGGGAGTTCATGAGCAGTTCTTC.

The chain couples TRBV28 to TRBJ1-4; no firm D call. Germline CDR1 reads MDHEN; CDR2 reads SYDVKM. V shed 6 bases and J shed 11 bases, with 16 bases lying between them. The CDR3 length is 13 residues. The CDR3 bases are TGTGCCAGCAGACAAGGAGGATTCGGGAAACTGTTTTTT. Amino acid sequence: CASRQGGFGKLFF.

This clonotype has a count of ten or more. V usage is TRBV3-1 and J usage is TRBJ2-3; 7 bases map to TRBD2. Germline assignment: CDR1 LGHDT and CDR2 YNNKEL (reference sequence). The CDR3 covers 14 residues. The V gene end was trimmed by 0 bases and the J gene end by 12 bases; junction bases not matched to a gene: 9. The chain's CDR3 is CASSQDRQLGLQYF. The CDR3 region has the DNA TGTGCCAGCAGCCAAGATCGGCAATTGGGACTACAGTATTTT.

The chain has TRBV5-1 and TRBJ1-1, with D unresolved. This CDR3 spans 13 amino acids. The V and J ends lost 1 base and 2 bases respectively, with 6 bases between them. Germline CDR1 SGHRS, CDR2 YFSETQ. The CDR3 spells CASSLWVNTEAFF. For the CDR3, the DNA is TGCGCCAGCAGCTTGTGGGTCAACACTGAAGCTTTCTTT.

The sample holds many counts of this clonotype. The gene calls are TRBV19 and TRBJ2-2; D is unresolved. The CDR3 is 12 amino acids. With 3 bases removed from V and 6 bases from J, the gap between germline ends came to 5 bases. Germline V gene sequence: CDR1 LNHDA, CDR2 SQIVND (reference sequence). The CDR3 DNA follows: TGTGCCAGTAGTATTGTGGCCGGGGAGCTGTTTTTT. Residues: CASSIVAGELFF.

The V and J genes are TRBV6-1 and TRBJ2-2; no clear D gene. V lost 6 bases and J 3 bases, leaving 14 bases between the germline ends. CDR3 length: 15 amino acids. Germline CDR1 and CDR2: MNHNS and SASEGT. As DNA, the CDR3 is TGTGCCAGCAGGACCGGATTCGGGTACACCGGGGAGCTGTTTTTT. This gives the protein CASRTGFGYTGELFF.

This clonotype was seen many times. The chain couples TRBV5-6 to TRBJ2-4, with TRBD2 matching 13 bases. The J segment lost 0 bases and the V segment lost 1 base, leaving 7 bases of the junction unmatched. The CDR3 sequence is 19 residues long. CDR1 and CDR2 from the germline V gene are SGHDT and YYEEEE. CDR3 sequence reads: CASSLRTSGSAAAKNIQYF. In nucleotides, the CDR3 is TGTGCCAGCAGCTTGAGGACTAGCGGGAGTGCTGCAGCCAAAAACATTCAGTACTTC.

The chain links TRBV10-2 to TRBJ2-7; a possible D gene is TRBD2 (5 bases). Germline V gene sequence: CDR1 WSHSY, CDR2 SAAADI. This CDR3 region has 18 residues. V lost 8 bases, J lost 2 bases, and 28 bases lay in between. CDR3 in DNA: TGCGCCAGCTCTAGAGGAGGCATAGGGCAGGTCGCGACCTACGAGCAGTACTTC. This codes for CASSRGGIGQVATYEQYF.

This clonotype came up a few times. The CDR3 is CASSGRYYEQYF. The DNA of the CDR3 is TGTGCCAGCAGCGGACGATACTACGAGCAGTACTTC. The chain recombines TRBV12-3 or TRBV12-4 with TRBJ2-7; D gene ambiguous. This CDR3 comprises 12 residues. V was clipped by 6 bases and J by 3 bases, with 9 bases between them.

The rearrangement uses TRBV6-4 and TRBJ2-2, with D perhaps matching TRBD1 (5 bases). Per germline, CDR1 MRHNA and CDR2 SNTAGT. CDR3 length equals 14 residues. V was cut by 5 bases and J by 1 base, with 8 bases left in between. The CDR3 DNA reads TGTGCCAGCAGTTTACAGGAGAACACCGGGGAGCTGTTTTTT. This gives the protein CASSLQENTGELFF.

This clonotype was detected many times. The CDR3 spells CASTQGQGAGELFF. Written as DNA, the CDR3 is TGTGCCAGCACCCAGGGACAGGGCGCCGGGGAGCTGTTTTTT. V and J are TRBV6-1 and TRBJ2-2, with TRBD1 matching 9 bases. From germline, CDR1 is MNHNS and CDR2 SASEGT. This CDR3 comprises 14 residues. V gave up 7 bases and J gave up 6 bases; unmatched junction bases: 6.

This chain joins TRBV29-1 and TRBJ2-1; D possibly uses TRBD1 or TRBD2 (6 bases each). From germline, CDR1 is SQVTM and CDR2 ANQGSEA. The length of the CDR3 is 14 residues. Trimming took off 7 bases at V and 0 bases at J, with 13 bases between the two ends. The CDR3 protein is CSARGGGSYNEQFF. In nucleotides, the CDR3 is TGCAGCGCCCGAGGAGGGGGCTCCTACAATGAGCAGTTCTTC.

This clonotype appeared many times. The V and J genes are TRBV9 and TRBJ2-1, with 10 bases identical to TRBD1. V shed 0 bases, J shed 6 bases, and the junction held 6 bases outside the gene matches. This CDR3 spans 16 amino acids. Germline CDR1 reads SGDLS; CDR2 reads YYNGEE. The CDR3 here is CASSVGAGQGINEQFF. The CDR3 region has the DNA TGTGCCAGCAGCGTAGGAGCGGGACAGGGGATCAATGAGCAGTTCTTC.

The sample holds a few counts of this clonotype. V and J are TRBV28 and TRBJ2-1, with a weak D call TRBD2 (6 bases). Trimming stripped 6 bases from V and 15 bases from J, with 21 bases between. The length of the CDR3 is 13 residues. CDR1 and CDR2 from the germline V gene are MDHEN and SYDVKM. The DNA for the CDR3 is TGTGCCAGCAGCCCCACGGGACTCCACTCTGGGTTCTTC. Residues: CASSPTGLHSGFF.

This clonotype was observed at least ten times. The chain uses TRBV2 and TRBJ2-1; 11 bases are shared with TRBD2. The V gene end was trimmed by 4 bases and the J gene end by 4 bases; junction bases not matched to a gene: 0. Germline lookup yields CDR1 SNHLY and CDR2 FYNNEI. The CDR3 contains 14 residues. CDR3 in amino acids: CASSGLAGYNEQFF. CDR3 bases: TGTGCCAGCAGTGGACTAGCGGGGTACAATGAGCAGTTCTTC.

The chain combines TRBV30 with TRBJ2-7, with D uncertain. This CDR3 region has 14 residues. The germline gives CDR1 GTSNPN, CDR2 SVGIG (reference sequence). The V end lost 0 bases, the J end lost 4 bases, and 13 bases lay between the germline ends. CDR3 DNA: TGTGCCTGGAGTGTCGGCAGCTACTTGTACGAGCAGTACTTC. As protein: CAWSVGSYLYEQYF. Together with reference TRBV30 and TRBJ2-7, the CDR3 gives the full variable domain: SQTIHQWPATLVQPVGSPLSLECTVEGTSNPNLYWYRQAAGRGLQLLFYSVGIGQISSEVPQNLSASRPQDRQFILSSKKLLLSDSGFYLCAWSVGSYLYEQYFGPGTRLTVT.

This clonotype was recorded at least ten times. The rearrangement joins TRBV6-5 to TRBJ1-2; 7 bases fit TRBD1. Germline V CDR1 and CDR2: MNHEY, SVGAGI. CDR3 length: 17 residues. V shed 6 bases and J 5 bases; nucleotides not matched to a gene: 18. CDR3 residues: CASRRKVRASGGYGYTF. The CDR3 coding sequence is TGTGCCAGCAGACGAAAGGTCCGAGCGTCAGGGGGATATGGCTACACCTTC.

This clonotype came up many times. Here the CDR3 reads CASRAGPRGQPQHF. DNA for the CDR3: TGTGCCAGCAGGGCCGGGCCCAGGGGTCAGCCCCAGCATTTT. The genes are TRBV6-6 and TRBJ1-5; possibly TRBD1 for D (6 bases). The germline V gene has CDR1 MNHNY and CDR2 SVGAGI (reference sequence). CDR3 length: 14 amino acids. Trimming took 6 bases from V and 6 from J, leaving 15 bases between them.

This clonotype has a count of ten or more. The rearrangement joins TRBV28 to TRBJ1-1, with 9 bases aligning to TRBD1. The J segment lost 5 bases and the V segment lost 6 bases, leaving 4 bases of the junction unmatched. CDR3 size: 13 residues. CDR1 is MDHEN and CDR2 is SYDVKM in the germline V gene. CDR3 protein: CASRGDRVTEAFF. The CDR3 DNA is TGTGCCAGCAGGGGGGACAGGGTGACTGAAGCTTTCTTT. Variable domain in full (rest from reference TRBV28 and TRBJ1-1): DVKVTQSSRYLVKRTGEKVFLECVQDMDHENMFWYRQDPGLGLRLIYFSYDVKMKEKGDIPEGYSVSREKKERFSLILESASTNQTSMYLCASRGDRVTEAFFGQGTRLTVV.

The sample holds a few counts of this clonotype. The CDR3 bases are TGTGCCAGCAGTTCCCTGAATCAGCCCCAGCATTTT. Translation: CASSSLNQPQHF. V gene TRBV28 combines with J gene TRBJ1-5; D is unresolved. V lost 4 bases and J 4 bases, leaving 5 bases between the germline ends. Germline CDR1 MDHEN, CDR2 SYDVKM. CDR3 length equals 12 residues.

This chain joins TRBV5-1 and TRBJ2-1; possibly TRBD2 for D (6 bases). The CDR3 length is 13 residues. Trimming took off 4 bases at V and 4 bases at J, with 9 bases between the two ends. Germline CDR1 is SGHRS and CDR2 is YFSETQ. The CDR3: CASSGTPYNEQFF. The CDR3 DNA sequence: TGCGCCAGCAGCGGGACTCCATACAATGAGCAGTTCTTC.

In this sample, this clonotype turned up many times. CDR3 nucleotide sequence: TGTGCCAGTAGTCCCCAGCGGGAGGGTAGGACAGATACGCAGTATTTT. Translation: CASSPQREGRTDTQYF. The rearrangement joins TRBV19 to TRBJ2-3; 10 nucleotides match TRBD2. This CDR3 has 16 amino acids. V shed 5 bases, J shed 3 bases, and the junction held 8 bases outside the gene matches. Germline CDR1 LNHDA, CDR2 SQIVND (reference sequence).

V usage is TRBV28 and J usage is TRBJ1-4, with D unclear. Germline V CDR1 and CDR2: MDHEN, SYDVKM. V lost 7 bases and J lost 7, with 19 bases in between. The CDR3 extends over 15 amino acids. CDR3 nucleotides: TGTGCCAGCACCCCAGGTCAACGGCGGGTTGAAAAACTGTTTTTT. It encodes CASTPGQRRVEKLFF.

This clonotype was counted ten times or more. This sequence joins TRBV7-2 and TRBJ2-3; TRBD2 agrees at 9 bases. V dropped 5 bases and J dropped 0; count of bases not matched to a gene: 3. Looked up from germline, CDR1 is SGHTA and CDR2 is FQGNSA. The CDR3 spans 15 residues. The CDR3 DNA follows: TGTGCCAGCAGCCGTACTAGCGGGAGCACAGATACGCAGTATTTT. This encodes CASSRTSGSTDTQYF.

The chain couples TRBV27 to TRBJ2-4; possibly TRBD1 for D (6 bases). The CDR3 is 14 residues long. Trimming took off 3 bases at V and 4 bases at J, with 10 bases between the two ends. Germline assignment: CDR1 MNHEY and CDR2 SMNVEV (reference sequence). Here the CDR3 DNA reads TGTGCCAGCAGTTTGAACAGGGAGAAAAACATTCAGTACTTC. Amino acids: CASSLNREKNIQYF.

This clonotype was seen only a few times. The chain employs TRBV29-1 and TRBJ2-1; 13 bases agree with TRBD2. With V trimmed by 7 bases and J by 6 bases, 9 bases remained unmatched. Germline V gene data show CDR1 as SQVTM and CDR2 as ANQGSEA. The CDR3 loop spans 15 amino acids. CDR3 amino acids: CSAPVGLAGANEQFF. The DNA of the CDR3 is TGCAGCGCCCCCGTCGGACTAGCGGGAGCCAATGAGCAGTTCTTC.

The chain carries TRBV21-1 and TRBJ2-1; the D call in the table, TRBD1, was not verified against the DNA. TRBV21-1 is deemed a pseudogene. The CDR3 extends over 17 amino acids. The CDR3 loop is CASSKSRGPISYNEQFF. The CDR3 region has the DNA TGTGCCAGCAGCAAATCCAGGGGCCCCATCTCCTACAATGAGCAGTTCTTC.